The following is a T cell receptor (beta chain) sequence with its context. Its antigen is still unknown. Profiling relied on immunoSEQ multiplex PCR, and the TCRdb table lists in-frame clones only, not all of them. Here the sample spans nearly 80,000 clones, around 94% being singletons. Germline V CDR1 and CDR2: LNHDA, SQIVND (reference sequence). V was trimmed by 5 bases and J by 7 bases, leaving 11 bases between them. The length of the CDR3 is 12 residues. The record originates from a study of OX40 agonist ivuxolimab in advanced cancers. At the level of the study: Ivuxolimab is a fully human IgG2 antibody that activates OX40 (CD134). The dose-escalation cohort had hepatocellular carcinoma, melanoma, renal cell or head and neck cancer. The study's findings and limits: At doses 0.1 to 3.0 mg/kg, CD4+ and CD8+ clones expanded. No antigen was identified for the clonally expanded peripheral T cells.

Sequencing was performed on CD4+ or CD8+ T cells sorted from blood, taken in a trial of the OX40 agonist ivuxolimab. The V and J genes are TRBV19 and TRBJ1-2; D unresolved. This sequence originates from an adult with an advanced solid tumor such as melanoma, head and neck, liver or kidney cancer. CDR3 nucleotides: TGTGCCAGTAGTCGGGCGGAGCGTGGCTACACCTTC. It encodes CASSRAERGYTF.